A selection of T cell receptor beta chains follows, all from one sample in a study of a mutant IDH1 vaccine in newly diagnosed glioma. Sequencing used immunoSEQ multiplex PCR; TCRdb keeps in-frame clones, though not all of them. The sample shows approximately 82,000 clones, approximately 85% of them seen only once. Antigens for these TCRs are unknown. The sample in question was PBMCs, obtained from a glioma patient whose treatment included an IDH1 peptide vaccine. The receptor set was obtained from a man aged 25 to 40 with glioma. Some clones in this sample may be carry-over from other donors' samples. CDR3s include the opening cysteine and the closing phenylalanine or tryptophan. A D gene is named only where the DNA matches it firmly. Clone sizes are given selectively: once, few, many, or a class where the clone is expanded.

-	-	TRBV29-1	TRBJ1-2	TGCAGCGTTGAGGACATAGACAGCCAGGGGGGCTACACCTTC	CSVEDIDSQGGYTF
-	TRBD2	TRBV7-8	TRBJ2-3	TGTGCCAGCAGCTTACTAGCGGGAAGCACAGATACGCAGTATTTT	CASSLLAGSTDTQYF
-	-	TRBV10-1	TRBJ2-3	TGCGCCAGCAGTGAGTCGATAGGACTTAGCACAGATACGCAGTATTTT	CASSESIGLSTDTQYF
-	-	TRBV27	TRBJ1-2	TGTGCCAGCAGTACACAGACAGGAACTAACTATGGCTACACCTTC	CASSTQTGTNYGYTF
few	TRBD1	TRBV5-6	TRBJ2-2	TGTGCCAGCAGGACCGCAGGGGGCACCGGGGAGCTGTTTTTT	CASRTAGGTGELFF
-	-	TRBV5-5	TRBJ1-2	TGTGCCAGCAGCCCCTGGGCTTCAGGAAACTATGGCTACACCTTC	CASSPWASGNYGYTF
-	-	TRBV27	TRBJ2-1	TGTGCCAGCAGTTTGTTGGGCGGGGGCCGAATCAATGAGCAGTTCTTC	CASSLLGGGRINEQFF
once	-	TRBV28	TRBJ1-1	TGTGCCAGCAGTTTATGGGGGAAGGTCACTGAAGCTTTCTTT	CASSLWGKVTEAFF
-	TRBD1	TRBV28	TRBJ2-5	TGTGCCAGCAGTAAGGACAGGGGGAAAGAGACCCAGTACTTC	CASSKDRGKETQYF
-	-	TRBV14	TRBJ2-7	TGTGCCAGCAGCCCACGTGGAGGTGCTGTCTCCTACGAGCAGTACTTC	CASSPRGGAVSYEQYF
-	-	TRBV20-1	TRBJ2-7	TGCAGTGCTAGAGAGATGTACGAGCAGTACTTC	CSAREMYEQYF
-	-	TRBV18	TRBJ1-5	TGTGCCAGCTCACCATCCTTTGAGCAGCCCCAGCATTTT	CASSPSFEQPQHF
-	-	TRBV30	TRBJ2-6	TGTGCCTCACAAGGGAGCTCTGGGGCCAACGTCCTGACTTTC	CASQGSSGANVLTF
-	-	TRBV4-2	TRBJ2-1	TGTGCCAGCAGCCAAACGACAGATGAGCAGTTCTTC	CASSQTTDEQFF
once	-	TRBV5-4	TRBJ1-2	TGTGCCAGCAGCACACTTGGGAACCGGGGCTACACCTTC	CASSTLGNRGYTF
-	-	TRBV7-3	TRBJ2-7	TGTGCCAGCAGCCTCCAAGGAGGGTACTCCTACGAGCAGTACTTC	CASSLQGGYSYEQYF
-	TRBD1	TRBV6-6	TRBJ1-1	TGTGCCAGCAGTTACGTTTTGAGGACAGGGAGCACTGAAGCTTTCTTT	CASSYVLRTGSTEAFF
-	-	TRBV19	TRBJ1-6	TGTGCCAGTTCCGATTTCGGATCACCCCTCCACTTT	CASSDFGSPLHF
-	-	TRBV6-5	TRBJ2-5	TGTGCCACCGCGCGGGACTACCAAGAGACCCAGTACTTC	CATARDYQETQYF
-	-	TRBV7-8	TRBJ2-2	TGTGCCAGCACCCTAAGGCGCGGGGAGCTGTTTTTT	CASTLRRGELFF
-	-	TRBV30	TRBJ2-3	TGTGCCTGGGGTGAAAGGGCAGATACGCAGTATTTT	CAWGERADTQYF
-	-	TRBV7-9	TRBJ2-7	TGTGCCAGCAGCTCAGGTATCTACGAGCAGCACTTC	CASSSGIYEQHF
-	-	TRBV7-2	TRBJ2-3	TGTGCCAGCAGCTTAGTGCGAGGCGGCACAGATACGCAGTATTTT	CASSLVRGGTDTQYF
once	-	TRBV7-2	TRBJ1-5	TGTGCCAGCAGCTTAACCTTTGGCAATCAGCCCCAGCATTTT	CASSLTFGNQPQHF
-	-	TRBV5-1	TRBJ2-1	TGCGCCAGCAGCTTGTACGGGGGTGAGTCCTACAATGAGCAGTTCTTC	CASSLYGGESYNEQFF
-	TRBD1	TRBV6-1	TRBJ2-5	TGTGCCAGCAGATATTGGGGACAGGGTAGAGAGACCCAGTACTTC	CASRYWGQGRETQYF
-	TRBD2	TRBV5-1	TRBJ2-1	TGCGCCAGCAGACCCCTAGCGGGGGACAATGAGCAGTTCTTC	CASRPLAGDNEQFF
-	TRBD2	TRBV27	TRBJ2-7	TGTGCCAGCAGTGTGGGTGGGCGGGGGGCCTACGAGCAGTACTTC	CASSVGGRGAYEQYF
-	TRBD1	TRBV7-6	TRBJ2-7	TGTGCCAGCAGCTTAGCTCCGGACAGGGGCGAGCAGTACTTC	CASSLAPDRGEQYF
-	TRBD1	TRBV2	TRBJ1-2	TGTGCCAGCAGTGAACTGGGACAGGGTAACTATGGCTACACCTTC	CASSELGQGNYGYTF
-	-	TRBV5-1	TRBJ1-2	TGCGCCAGCAGCTTGGAGGGGACCAATGGCTACACCTTC	CASSLEGTNGYTF
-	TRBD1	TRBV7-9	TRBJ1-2	TGTGCCAGCAGCTTTATGACAGGGGGCGCAAATGGCTACACCTTC	CASSFMTGGANGYTF
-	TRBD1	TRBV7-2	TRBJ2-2	TGTGCCAGCAGCCCCCTGGGGGCAGGGGGCAGGGAGCTGTTTTTT	CASSPLGAGGRELFF
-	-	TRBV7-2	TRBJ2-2	TGTGCCAGCAGCTTAGGCCATAACACCGGGGAGCTGTTTTTT	CASSLGHNTGELFF
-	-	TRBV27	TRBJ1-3	TGTGCCAGCAGTCCGACGCGGGGAACAGGCGGAAACACCATATATTTT	CASSPTRGTGGNTIYF
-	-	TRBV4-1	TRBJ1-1	TGCGCCAGCAGCCAAGACCAGGGAAGGACTGAAGCTTTCTTT	CASSQDQGRTEAFF
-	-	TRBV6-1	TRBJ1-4	TGTGCCAGCAGAAGGGATAATGAAAAACTGTTTTTT	CASRRDNEKLFF
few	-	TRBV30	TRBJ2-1	TGTGCCTGGAGTGTTTGGACTTCCTCCTACAATGAGCAGTTCTTC	CAWSVWTSSYNEQFF
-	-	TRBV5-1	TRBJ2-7	TGCGCCAGCAGCCGGGACGCATCCTACGAGCAGTACTTC	CASSRDASYEQYF
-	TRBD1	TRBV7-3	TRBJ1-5	TGTGCCAGCAGCTTTCGACAGGGGGATCAGCCCCAGCATTTT	CASSFRQGDQPQHF
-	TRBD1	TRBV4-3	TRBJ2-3	TGCGCCAGCAGCCAAGGGGCCGGGACAGGGCGCACAGATACGCAGTATTTT	CASSQGAGTGRTDTQYF
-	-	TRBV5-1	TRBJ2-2	TGCGCCAGCAGCTTGGGCGGGATCAACACCGGGGAGCTGTTTTTT	CASSLGGINTGELFF
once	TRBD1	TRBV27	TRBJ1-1	TGTGCCAGCAATGGGAGGGGGCGCGGCACTGAAGCTTTCTTT	CASNGRGRGTEAFF
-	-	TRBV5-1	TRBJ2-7	TGCGCCAGCAGCTTGCCCTCCTACGAGCAGTACTTC	CASSLPSYEQYF
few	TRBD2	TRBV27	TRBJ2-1	TGTGCCAGCAGTTTAGGGAGCGGGGGTTACAATGAGCAGTTCTTC	CASSLGSGGYNEQFF
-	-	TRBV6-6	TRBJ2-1	TGTGCCAGCAGCCGGGGGTACAATGAGCAGTTCTTC	CASSRGYNEQFF